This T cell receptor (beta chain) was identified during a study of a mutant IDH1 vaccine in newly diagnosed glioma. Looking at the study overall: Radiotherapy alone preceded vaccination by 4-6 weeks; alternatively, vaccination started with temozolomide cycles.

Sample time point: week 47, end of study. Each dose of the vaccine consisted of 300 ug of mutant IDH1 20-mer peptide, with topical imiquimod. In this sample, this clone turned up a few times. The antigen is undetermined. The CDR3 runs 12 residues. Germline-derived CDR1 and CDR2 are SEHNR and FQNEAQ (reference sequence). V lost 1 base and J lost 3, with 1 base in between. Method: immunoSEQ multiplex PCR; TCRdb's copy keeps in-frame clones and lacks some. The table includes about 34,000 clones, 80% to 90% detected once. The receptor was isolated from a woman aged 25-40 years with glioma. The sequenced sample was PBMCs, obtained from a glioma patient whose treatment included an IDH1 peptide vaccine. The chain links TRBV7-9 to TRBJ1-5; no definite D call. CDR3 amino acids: CASSLVNQPQHF. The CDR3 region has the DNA TGTGCCAGCAGCTTAGTCAATCAGCCCCAGCATTTT.